This T cell receptor beta chain is from a study of CXCR3-negative and CXCR3-positive naive CD8 T cells. Libraries of TRB cDNA were made by 5' RACE and carried UMIs. TCRdb derives one entry per CDR3 protein from the 5' RACE reads, leaving out DNA. This sample's clone table lists some 130,000 distinct CDR3 sequences. The germline V gene has CDR1 MDHEN and CDR2 SYDVKM. This CDR3 comprises 17 residues. The V call is TRBV28, the J call TRBJ2-7; TCRdb's D call, TRBD1, is unchecked because there is no DNA. This sequence originates from a human donor in good health. Some clones in this sample may be carry-over from other donors' samples. Source material: naive CXCR3- CD8+ T cells from blood. Specified subset: CD45RO-CCR7+CD27+CD95- naive CD8+ T cells lacking CXCR3 (TNR3-). The CDR3 sequence is CASSLSLWGSGVYEQYF.